This T cell receptor (beta chain) was documented in a study of CD8 T cells in Susac syndrome. The CDR3 is 12 amino acids. Germline V gene data show CDR1 as MGHRA and CDR2 as YSYEKL. Trimming pared 0 bases from V and 11 bases from J, leaving 10 bases between. Reverse transcription of about 0.5 to 1 ug RNA used random hexamers. TCRdb fed the immunoSEQ multiplex PCR reads into MiXCR, producing one record per CDR3 protein. The table has about 240,000 distinct CDR3 sequences, about 95% seen once. This sequence was found in a human donor with Susac syndrome. Sequencing used CD4+ T cells from PBMCs. V gene TRBV4-1 combines with J gene TRBJ1-1; no reliable D call. The CDR3 protein is CASSQDEERAFF. In DNA form, the CDR3 reads TGCGCCAGCAGCCAAGATGAAGAGAGGGCTTTCTTT.